The subject of this entry is one T cell receptor (beta chain). The antigen remains undetermined. With a much larger clone just one base away, this may be a read error. Trimming shortened V by 6 bases and J by 3 bases, and 20 bases separated the two germline ends. Germline V lookup: CDR1 SNHLY, CDR2 FYNNEI. This CDR3 has 16 amino acids. The data belong to a study of T cells in Graves' hyperthyroidism and ophthalmopathy. Fresh 10 ml peripheral blood yielded PBMCs. Broader study findings: The model identified upcoming ophthalmopathy a median approximately 6.5 months ahead of onset. Most thyroid clonotypes expanded above 0.001 appeared in blood too.

Researchers took RNA transcripts and amplified the TCR beta CDR3 regions from them. The primer set for the first-round RT-PCR of the TCR CDR3 was HTBI. MiXCR, applied by TCRdb to the multiplex PCR reads, yields one record per CDR3 protein. Here the sample spans about 330,000 distinct CDR3 sequences, roughly 15% being singletons. The TCR was taken from a woman between 40 and 50 years old with Graves' ophthalmopathy. Specimen: blood. The chain carries TRBV2 and TRBJ1-1; D is perhaps TRBD1 (5 bases). The CDR3 sequence: CASRRSSSVGDTEAFF. CDR3 nucleotides: TGTGCCAGCAGACGAAGTTCCAGTGTAGGGGACACTGAAGCTTTCTTT.